A single sample is the source of the 10 T cell receptor beta chains below, sequenced in a study of T cells expressing NK-cell markers. TCRdb re-called the 5' RACE reads, yielding one record per CDR3 amino acid sequence without DNA. This table lists about 410,000 distinct CDR3 sequences. Material for sequencing was blood T cells: a sorted CD56 or NKG2C T cell subset, CD4+ or CD8+ T cells, or bulk PBMC T cells (not recorded which). The receptors shown here come from a woman between 50 and 59 years old in good health.

The CDR3 here is CAWSVDNVNSPLHF. This chain joins TRBV30 and TRBJ1-6. This CDR3 has 14 residues. Looked up from germline, CDR1 is GTSNPN and CDR2 is SVGIG (reference sequence).

The chain combines TRBV12-3 or TRBV12-4 with TRBJ2-7; TCRdb reports TRBD1, a call that lacks DNA to check it against. The CDR3 is 15 amino acids. This CDR3 is CASSSRQGVSYEQYF.

The chain joins TRBV3-1 to TRBJ2-3; TCRdb outputs TRBD2, but without DNA this stays unchecked. Per germline, CDR1 LGHDT and CDR2 YNNKEL (reference sequence). The CDR3 totals 16 residues. The CDR3 spells CASSSIRAQGTDTQYF.

The V gene is TRBV7-8, the J gene TRBJ1-4; checking the TCRdb D call of TRBD1 is not possible without DNA. The CDR3 totals 14 residues. In germline, CDR1 is SGHVS, CDR2 FQNEAQ. The CDR3 protein is CASSLVGQGEKLFF.

This chain connects TRBV24-1 to TRBJ2-5. The CDR3 runs to 12 residues. The germline V gene encodes CDR1 KGHDR and CDR2 SFDVKD. The CDR3 loop reads CATSDLFETQYF.

This clonotype shows up as medium-sized by frequency. The rearrangement uses TRBV29-1 and TRBJ2-3. Germline loops: CDR1 SQVTM, CDR2 ANQGSEA. The CDR3 extends over 11 amino acids. This CDR3 reads CSEFKGDTQYF.

This chain joins TRBV9 and TRBJ2-5; the D gene TCRdb calls, TRBD2, cannot be checked with no DNA. The CDR3 totals 15 residues. Germline CDR1 is SGDLS and CDR2 is YYNGEE. CDR3 sequence reads: CASSETSGSRETQYF.

The rearrangement links TRBV12-3 or TRBV12-4 to TRBJ2-3; TCRdb reports TRBD2, a call that lacks DNA to check it against. CDR3 size: 15 residues. The chain's CDR3 is CASSWTSLHIDTQYF.

The chain employs TRBV12-3 or TRBV12-4 and TRBJ2-7; no DNA is available, so the TRBD2 call from TCRdb remains unchecked. The CDR3 has 14 amino acids. CDR3 amino acids: CASSLEAGGYEQYF.

V and J are TRBV7-9 and TRBJ2-1; lacking DNA, the TRBD2 call made by TCRdb goes unchecked. Germline CDR1 SEHNR, CDR2 FQNEAQ (reference sequence). The CDR3 has 16 amino acids. The CDR3 spells CASSLRPRAGGYEQFF.